At least ten counts were recorded for the clone carrying this T cell receptor (beta chain). Its antigen is unknown. Gene names are mouse gene names. The read finishes 4 residues shy of the CDR3 end, and the germline J gene is used to complete it. The data were obtained in a study of CD8+ T cells in alopecia areata. Isolated RNA was reverse transcribed into cDNA used as the sequencing template. Assay: immunoSEQ multiplex PCR; the TCRdb copy retains only in-frame clones and omits some. Sampling found 1,300 to 1,500 clones, none seen once. This CDR3 is built from 13 residues. The germline V gene has CDR1 FNHDT and CDR2 SITEND (reference sequence). Trimming at V came to 3 bases and at J to 2 bases, leaving 0 bases not matched to a gene. General study results and limits: Across lesional scalp, and particularly alopecia totalis/universalis, clonality surpassed that of normal scalp.

The chain employs TRBV19 and TRBJ2-7; TRBD2 matches at 9 bases. This clonotype originated in a C3H/HeJ mouse with alopecia areata. The strain bears MHC haplotype H2-k. The sequenced sample was lesional skin. The CDR3 reads CASSTGGAYEQYF. The part of the CDR3 DNA that was read is TGTGCCAGCAGTACTGGGGGGGCCTAT. The whole variable domain, remainder taken from reference TRBV19 and TRBJ2-7, is GGIITQTPKFLIGQEGQKLTLKCQQNFNHDTMYWYRQDSGKGLRLIYYSITENDLQKGDLSEGYDASREKKSSFSLTVTSAQKNEMAVFLCASSTGGAYEQYFGPGTRLTVL.